The 27 T cell receptor beta chains below all came from one sample that was sequenced in a study of cytotoxic CD8 clonotypes in ibrutinib-treated CLL. Some clones are missing from TCRdb's copy, which holds only in-frame ones; the method was immunoSEQ multiplex PCR. Seen here are 4,500 to 7,000 clones, about two thirds observed once, and the top ten hold approximately 44%. The sequencing used PBMCs, collected before ibrutinib treatment. These receptors were collected from a human donor with chronic lymphocytic leukemia.

CDR3 sequence reads: CASSQDRRSRNTGELFF. CDR3 in DNA: TGCGCCAGCAGCCAAGATCGGCGAAGCAGGAACACCGGGGAGCTGTTTTTT. The chain recombines TRBV4-1 with TRBJ2-2; D uncertain. The CDR3 is 17 amino acids. Trimming took 0 bases from V and 1 from J, leaving 12 bases between them. In germline, CDR1 is MGHRA, CDR2 YSYEKL.

This chain uses TRBV14 with TRBJ1-6, with D unclear. V gave up 0 bases and J gave up 7 bases, with 10 bases separating them. CDR1 and CDR2 (germline): SGHDN, FVKESK. CDR3 length: 15 residues. In DNA form, the CDR3 reads TGTGCCAGCAGCCAAGATCATTGGAAAAATTCACCCCTCCACTTT. It is translated as CASSQDHWKNSPLHF.

The V call is TRBV28, the J call TRBJ2-7; 7 nucleotides align to TRBD1. The germline CDR1 and CDR2 sequences are MDHEN and SYDVKM. The V segment lost 6 bases and the J segment 2 bases; nucleotides outside the gene matches: 7. This CDR3 comprises 14 residues. Written as DNA, the CDR3 is TGTGCCAGCAGCGAGCATACAGGGGCCTACGAGCAGTACTTC. Translated: CASSEHTGAYEQYF. Combining the CDR3 with reference TRBV28 and TRBJ2-7 gives the whole variable domain DVKVTQSSRYLVKRTGEKVFLECVQDMDHENMFWYRQDPGLGLRLIYFSYDVKMKEKGDIPEGYSVSREKKERFSLILESASTNQTSMYLCASSEHTGAYEQYFGPGTRLTVT.

A few counts support this clone. This chain connects TRBV15 to TRBJ1-2; 10 bases align to TRBD1. After removal of 3 bases from V and 5 bases from J, the junction contained 9 bases not matched to a gene. The CDR3 totals 16 residues. The germline V gene encodes CDR1 LNHNV and CDR2 YYDKDF (reference sequence). As DNA, the CDR3 is TGTGCCACCAGCAGTGGACCCCCGGGACAGGGGTATGGCTACACCTTC. Translating gives CATSSGPPGQGYGYTF.

The J gene is TRBJ2-2, the V gene TRBV7-2; 7 nucleotides line up with TRBD2. CDR3 length equals 15 residues. Germline assignment: CDR1 SGHTA and CDR2 FQGNSA. V was pared by 5 bases and J by 5 bases, with 8 bases of the junction left unmatched. For the CDR3, the DNA is TGTGCCAGCAGCCAGCGGGCTAGCGGTACCGGGGAGCTGTTTTTT. It yields the protein CASSQRASGTGELFF.

V is TRBV19 and J is TRBJ2-7, with 11 positions matching TRBD1. Germline CDR1 is LNHDA and CDR2 is SQIVND (reference sequence). The CDR3 totals 15 residues. V dropped 4 bases and J dropped 5; count of bases not matched to a gene: 7. The CDR3 region has the DNA TGTGCCAGTAGTAAACGGACAGGGGGCTCAAACGAGCAGTACTTC. Residues: CASSKRTGGSNEQYF.

This chain connects TRBV7-9 to TRBJ2-1; maybe TRBD1 (6 bases). This CDR3 is built from 15 residues. V gave up 4 bases and J gave up 7 bases, with 17 bases separating them. Looked up from germline, CDR1 is SEHNR and CDR2 is FQNEAQ (reference sequence). This CDR3 is CASSSGTSPSNEQFF. In nucleotides, the CDR3 is TGTGCCAGCAGCTCCGGGACATCCCCTAGTAATGAGCAGTTCTTC.

V usage is TRBV4-1 and J usage is TRBJ1-2; no clear D. There are 15 residues in the CDR3. CDR1 is MGHRA and CDR2 is YSYEKL in the germline V gene. Between the trimmed V and J ends, which lost 0 bases and 4 bases, there was a span of 12 bases. The CDR3 here is CASSQDYTVAYGYTF. The CDR3 bases are TGCGCCAGCAGCCAAGATTACACAGTTGCCTATGGCTACACCTTC.

In nucleotides, the CDR3 is TGTGCCAGCTCACCGCTCCCCGTCCAGGGGGCGCGCGACACCGGGGAGCTGTTTTTT. This encodes CASSPLPVQGARDTGELFF. The V call is TRBV18, the J call TRBJ2-2; 8 bases are a match to TRBD1. The V gene end was trimmed by 3 bases and the J gene end by 3 bases; junction bases not matched to a gene: 15. The CDR3 loop spans 19 amino acids. CDR1 is KGHSH and CDR2 is LQKENI in the germline V gene.

This chain links TRBV5-1 with TRBJ2-1; D remains ambiguous. V was pared by 0 bases and J by 5 bases, with 6 bases between. Germline CDR1 reads SGHRS; CDR2 reads YFSETQ. This CDR3 comprises 13 residues. The CDR3, as DNA: TGCGCCAGCAGCTTGGCCTTACACAATGAGCAGTTCTTC. Translation: CASSLALHNEQFF.

This clone has just one count. V and J are TRBV19 and TRBJ1-2; 11 nucleotides line up with TRBD1. The CDR3 has 15 amino acids. J lost 4 bases, V lost 5 bases, and 6 bases had no gene match. The germline V gene encodes CDR1 LNHDA and CDR2 SQIVND (reference sequence). The CDR3 loop reads CASSVGTGGTYGYTF. CDR3 coding DNA: TGTGCCAGTAGTGTCGGGACAGGGGGTACCTATGGCTACACCTTC.

This rearrangement joins TRBV5-6 to TRBJ2-7, with D possibly TRBD1 on 6 matching bases. Germline CDR1 is SGHDT and CDR2 is YYEEEE. The CDR3 has 13 amino acids. V shed 0 bases and J shed 3 bases, with 7 bases lying between them. The CDR3 loop is CASSLAQGYEQYF. CDR3 bases: TGTGCCAGCAGCTTGGCACAGGGCTACGAGCAGTACTTC.

The genes are TRBV9 and TRBJ2-1; D may be TRBD2 (6 bases). The CDR3 has 16 amino acids. From germline, CDR1 is SGDLS and CDR2 YYNGEE. The V and J ends lost 4 bases and 0 bases respectively, with 14 bases between them. DNA for the CDR3: TGTGCCAGCAGCCCCTATCGGGGGAGCTCCTACAATGAGCAGTTCTTC. Translated, it gives CASSPYRGSSYNEQFF.

This clone came up once. The gene calls are TRBV5-1 and TRBJ1-2; D ambiguous. Germline CDR1 SGHRS, CDR2 YFSETQ. The CDR3 covers 14 residues. Trimming shortened V by 4 bases and J by 4 bases, and 14 bases separated the two germline ends. The DNA for the CDR3 is TGCGCCAGCAGCCCGGCAGGCAGCTCCTATGGCTACACCTTC. Translated: CASSPAGSSYGYTF.

The sample holds a few counts of this clone. This chain uses TRBV19 with TRBJ1-5; a weak D match, TRBD1 (5 bases). This CDR3 has 15 amino acids. Trimming left V 0 bases short and J 2 bases short, with 8 bases between. The germline CDR1 and CDR2 sequences are LNHDA and SQIVND (reference sequence). This chain's CDR3 is CASSIEGVGNQPQHF. For the CDR3, the DNA is TGTGCCAGTAGTATAGAGGGGGTTGGCAATCAGCCCCAGCATTTT.

This chain joins TRBV19 and TRBJ1-1; the D is unclear. Trimming shortened V by 5 bases and J by 4 bases, and 8 bases separated the two germline ends. From germline, CDR1 is LNHDA and CDR2 SQIVND (reference sequence). This CDR3 spans 12 amino acids. CDR3 nucleotides: TGTGCCAGTAGTTACGGGGTCACTGAAGCTTTCTTT. Translating gives CASSYGVTEAFF. Full variable domain (rest looked up from reference TRBV19 and TRBJ1-1): DGGITQSPKYLFRKEGQNVTLSCEQNLNHDAMYWYRQDPGQGLRLIYYSQIVNDFQKGDIAEGYSVSREKKESFPLTVTSAQKNPTAFYLCASSYGVTEAFFGQGTRLTVV.

The CDR3 nucleotides are TGCGCCAGCAGCCAGGGTTTAGCGGGGTTTAGCACAGATACGCAGTATTTT. As protein: CASSQGLAGFSTDTQYF. V is TRBV4-1 and J is TRBJ2-3; TRBD2 aligns across 8 bases. The CDR3 totals 17 residues. Losses at the gene ends were 3 bases for V and 0 bases for J; bases not matched to a gene: 8. Germline CDR1 reads MGHRA; CDR2 reads YSYEKL.

The CDR3 protein is CASKKNTEAFF. The CDR3 DNA follows: TGTGCCAGCAAGAAGAACACTGAAGCTTTCTTT. The chain couples TRBV27 to TRBJ1-1, with no clear D. This CDR3 comprises 11 residues. V lost 7 bases and J lost 1, with 4 bases in between. CDR1 is MNHEY and CDR2 is SMNVEV in the germline V gene (reference sequence).

This chain uses TRBV6-6 with TRBJ2-5; the D gene is possibly TRBD2 (5 bases). Germline-derived CDR1 and CDR2 are MNHNY and SVGAGI (reference sequence). The V end lost 2 bases, the J end lost 4 bases, and 17 bases lay between the germline ends. The CDR3 is 16 residues long. The CDR3 DNA is TGTGCCAGCAGTTACCCCAGGAGAGGGTGGGGAGAGACCCAGTACTTC. Translating gives CASSYPRRGWGETQYF.

The genes are TRBV21-1 and TRBJ2-7; the table's TRBD2 call for D was not verified on the DNA. TRBV21-1 is tagged as a pseudogene. This CDR3 region has 16 residues. In DNA, the CDR3 is TGTGCCAGCAGCATCCCCGGGACTAGCGGATCCTACGAGCAGTACTTC. Its protein is CASSIPGTSGSYEQYF.

The chain employs TRBV29-1 and TRBJ1-3, with TRBD1 identical over 9 bases. Germline V gene data show CDR1 as SQVTM and CDR2 as ANQGSEA. The CDR3 extends over 14 amino acids. V shed 7 bases and J 0 bases; nucleotides not matched to a gene: 4. The CDR3 sequence is CSAAGQGSGNTIYF. The CDR3 DNA reads TGCAGCGCCGCGGGACAGGGCTCTGGAAACACCATATATTTT.

The rearrangement uses TRBV11-2 and TRBJ1-2; 9 bases line up with TRBD1. Trimming cost V 3 bases and J 4 bases; bases outside gene matches: 9. From germline, CDR1 is SGHAT and CDR2 FQNNGV. The CDR3 consists of 16 residues. CDR3 DNA sequence: TGTGCCAGCAGCTTGGGGCCGGGACAGGGAAGCTATGGCTACACCTTC. It translates to CASSLGPGQGSYGYTF.

V usage is TRBV19 and J usage is TRBJ2-5; D unresolved. Germline V lookup: CDR1 LNHDA, CDR2 SQIVND (reference sequence). This CDR3 comprises 13 residues. Between the trimmed V and J ends, which lost 4 bases and 6 bases, there was a span of 12 bases. CDR3: CASSKLSRQTQYF. CDR3 sequence (DNA): TGTGCCAGTAGTAAGTTATCCCGGCAGACCCAGTACTTC.

The gene calls are TRBV7-9 and TRBJ2-1; perhaps TRBD2 as D (6 bases). With 1 base removed from V and 4 bases from J, the gap between germline ends came to 11 bases. Germline-derived CDR1 and CDR2 are SEHNR and FQNEAQ (reference sequence). The CDR3 length is 15 residues. In nucleotides, the CDR3 is TGTGCCAGCAGCTTAGTGGCGGGGCGGTACAATGAGCAGTTCTTC. Residues: CASSLVAGRYNEQFF.

The chain joins TRBV7-9 to TRBJ2-7; perhaps TRBD1 as D (6 bases). CDR1 SEHNR and CDR2 FQNEAQ come from the germline V gene (reference sequence). V was pared by 6 bases and J by 0 bases, with 12 bases between. The CDR3 consists of 14 residues. The CDR3 sequence is CASSPKTGSYEQYF. In nucleotides, the CDR3 is TGTGCCAGCAGTCCAAAGACAGGCTCCTACGAGCAGTACTTC.

The J gene is TRBJ2-7, the V gene TRBV13; tentative D call: TRBD2 (6 bases). Germline values: CDR1 PRHDT, CDR2 FYEKMQ (reference sequence). Trimming took off 3 bases at V and 3 bases at J, with 6 bases between the two ends. This CDR3 is 12 amino acids long. CDR3 residues: CASSLTSYEQYF. In nucleotides, the CDR3 is TGTGCCAGCAGCTTGACTAGCTACGAGCAGTACTTC.

V is TRBV29-1 and J is TRBJ2-5, with D uncertain. Trimming took 3 bases from V and 5 from J, leaving 10 bases between them. The CDR3 has 12 residues. Per germline, CDR1 SQVTM and CDR2 ANQGSEA. In DNA form, the CDR3 reads TGCAGCGTTGAGAGTAATAGGGAGACCCAGTACTTC. This translates into CSVESNRETQYF.